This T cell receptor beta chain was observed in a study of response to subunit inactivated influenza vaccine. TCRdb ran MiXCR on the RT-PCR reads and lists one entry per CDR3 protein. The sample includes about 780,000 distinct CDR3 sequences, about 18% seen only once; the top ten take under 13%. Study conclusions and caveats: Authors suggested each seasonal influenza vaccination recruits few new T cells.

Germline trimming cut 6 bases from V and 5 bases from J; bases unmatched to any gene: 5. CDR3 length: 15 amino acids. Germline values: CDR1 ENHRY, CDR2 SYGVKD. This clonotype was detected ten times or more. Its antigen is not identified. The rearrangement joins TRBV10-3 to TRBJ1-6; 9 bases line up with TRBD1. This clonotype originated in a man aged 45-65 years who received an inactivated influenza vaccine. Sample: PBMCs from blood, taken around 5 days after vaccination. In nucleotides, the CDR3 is TGTGCCATCAGGGGGACAGGGAGTAATAATTCACCCCTCCACTTT. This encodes CAIRGTGSNNSPLHF.